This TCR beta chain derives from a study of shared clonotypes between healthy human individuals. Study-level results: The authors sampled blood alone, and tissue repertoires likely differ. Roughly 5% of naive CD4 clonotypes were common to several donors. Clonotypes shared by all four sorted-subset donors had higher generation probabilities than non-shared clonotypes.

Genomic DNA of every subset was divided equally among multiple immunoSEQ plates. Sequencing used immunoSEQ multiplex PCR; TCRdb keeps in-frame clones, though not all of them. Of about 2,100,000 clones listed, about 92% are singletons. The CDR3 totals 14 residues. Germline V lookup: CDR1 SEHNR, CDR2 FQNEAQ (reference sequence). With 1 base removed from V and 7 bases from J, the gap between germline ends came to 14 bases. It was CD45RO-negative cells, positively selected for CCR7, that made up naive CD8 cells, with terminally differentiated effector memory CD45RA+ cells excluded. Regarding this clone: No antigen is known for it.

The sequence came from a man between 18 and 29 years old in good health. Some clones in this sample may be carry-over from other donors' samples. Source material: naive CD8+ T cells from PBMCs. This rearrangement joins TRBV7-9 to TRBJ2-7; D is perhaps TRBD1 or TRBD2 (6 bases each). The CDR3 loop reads CASSLVLRGREQYF. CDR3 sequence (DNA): TGTGCCAGCAGCTTAGTTTTACGGGGGCGAGAGCAGTACTTC.